A selection of T cell receptor beta chains follows, all from one sample in a study of shared clonotypes between healthy human individuals. Method: immunoSEQ multiplex PCR; TCRdb's copy keeps in-frame clones and lacks some. There are a few hundred thousand clones in the sample; 65% occur only once, and more than 9.5% lies in the top ten. Material: memory CD4+ T cells sorted from blood. These receptors originate from a man under 40 in good health. The CDR3 runs from the conserved cysteine through the conserved F or W. Fields, in order: V gene, J gene, CDR3 length, CDR3 protein.

TRBV4-1	TRBJ2-1	14	CASSQVSGPQEQFF
TRBV6-1	TRBJ2-1	16	CASSGLAASSYNEQFF
TRBV9	TRBJ1-1	12	CASSVFMGEAFF
TRBV2	TRBJ2-7	14	CASSVGQDSYEQYF
TRBV5-8	TRBJ2-5	12	CASSLLPETQYF
TRBV14	TRBJ1-1	17	CASSQGKGWDLNTEAFF
TRBV7-9	TRBJ2-1	12	CASSALGNEQFF
TRBV29-1	TRBJ2-3	16	CSVGDSQGFSTDTQYF
TRBV29-1	TRBJ2-1	12	CSVVPNYNEQFF
TRBV15	TRBJ2-7	16	CATSRDKTGVSYEQYF
TRBV29-1	TRBJ2-5	15	CSVPPDRVLQETQYF
TRBV29-1	TRBJ1-2	11	CSVTARGGYTF
TRBV4-1	TRBJ2-2	15	CASSQASVLGGELFF
TRBV7-2	TRBJ1-1	12	CASSLDRRMAFF
TRBV4-1	TRBJ2-1	11	CASQTYNEQFF
TRBV9	TRBJ2-3	16	CASSPGREGRTDTQYF
TRBV19	TRBJ2-3	15	CASRRGGVGSDTQYF
TRBV6-1	TRBJ1-3	16	CASSEAGVGAGNTIYF
TRBV2	TRBJ1-1	14	CASNKNREGRKAFF
TRBV15	TRBJ2-7	14	CATSRVGTSGRLDF
TRBV5-5	TRBJ2-7	16	CASSLGTTITAYEQYF
TRBV6-5	TRBJ2-7	12	CASRERSDEQYF
TRBV2	TRBJ2-7	15	CASRVSVSPFYEQYF
TRBV11-2	TRBJ2-1	17	CASSLGKSGRSYNEQFF
TRBV7-8	TRBJ2-1	15	CASSLGVGSYNEQFF
TRBV4-3	TRBJ2-3	16	CASSQLAGAGTDTQYF
TRBV7-9	TRBJ2-1	16	CATGRGSSSSYNEQFF
TRBV5-1	TRBJ2-7	15	CASSFQGRGSYEQYF
TRBV10-1	TRBJ2-2	16	CAGTSGRVKNTGELFF
TRBV18	TRBJ2-7	12	CASSLTGTDEEF
TRBV27	TRBJ2-7	14	CASSFRWASYEQYF
TRBV30	TRBJ1-1	12	CAWSSANTEAFF
TRBV10-1	TRBJ1-1	14	CASSDRGPITEAFF
TRBV5-6	TRBJ2-1	18	CASSLVGSGSDGGREQFF
TRBV25-1	TRBJ2-2	12	CASGLRAGELFF
TRBV5-8	TRBJ1-4	15	CASSLDRGTNEKLFF
TRBV18	TRBJ1-5	14	CASSPRAGVQPQHF
TRBV10-2	TRBJ2-7	16	CASSDYGRTGGNEQYF
TRBV5-8	TRBJ2-1	17	CASRKASGRNGYNEQFF
TRBV10-3	TRBJ1-5	15	CAISEEGTAGQPQHF
TRBV11-1	TRBJ1-1	14	CASSLPGGDAEAFF
TRBV18	TRBJ2-5	16	CASSPNIAGGEETQYF
TRBV2	TRBJ2-3	12	CASSPGTPTQYF
TRBV5-1	TRBJ2-2	16	CASSSEAGANTGELFF
TRBV5-6	TRBJ2-3	14	CASSLGGEMDTQYF
TRBV28	TRBJ1-2	13	CASRSDRGGGYTF
TRBV28	TRBJ1-1	13	CASSNRVNTEAFF
TRBV5-1	TRBJ2-7	16	CASSLVGGMSSYEQYF
TRBV5-4	TRBJ2-1	15	CASSAPGTSGNEQFF
TRBV27	TRBJ2-2	17	CASRGLAVRLNTGELFF
TRBV7-8	TRBJ1-2	13	CASSLAAGYGYTF
TRBV7-2	TRBJ2-3	14	CASSEYGPTDTQYF
TRBV25-1	TRBJ2-1	16	CASSESRIAGDNEQFF